This T cell receptor (beta chain) was sequenced for a study of OX40 agonist ivuxolimab in advanced cancers. Notes on the study in general: Expanded clones were, on average, more numerous in CD8+ T cells than in CD4+.

The repertoire was sequenced with immunoSEQ multiplex PCR; TCRdb's copy has only in-frame clones and lacks some. The sample has approximately 80,000 clones, roughly nine tenths seen once; the top ten hold over 0.15%. Points on this clone: The antigen remains unidentified.

Per germline, CDR1 LNHDA and CDR2 SQIVND (reference sequence). There are 13 residues in the CDR3. Between the trimmed V and J ends, which lost 7 bases and 6 bases, there was a span of 13 bases. On cycle 4 day 1 and cycle 7 day 1, as well as at baseline, blood was sampled. The specimen was CD4+ or CD8+ T cells sorted from blood, collected in a trial of the OX40 agonist ivuxolimab. This sequence originates from an adult with an advanced solid tumor such as melanoma, head and neck, liver or kidney cancer. The chain employs TRBV19 and TRBJ1-5, with D perhaps matching TRBD1 (5 bases). The CDR3 coding sequence is TGTGCCAGTACTGGTCAGGGCAGTCAGCCCCAGCATTTT. It translates to CASTGQGSQPQHF.